This T cell receptor beta chain was identified in a study of regulatory T cells in long-lasting Graves disease. In the study overall: Positivity for TSH receptor antibodies plus over 5 years of antithyroid drugs meant persistent Graves' disease. General study points: Patients with persistent disease showed a bias toward TRBV28, TRBJ1-2 and TRBJ2-5. Persistent cases of Graves' showed reduced TCR diversity relative to newly diagnosed patients. Researchers examined only peripheral blood and not thyroid tissue.

This clonotype was detected a few times. Antigen specificity is unknown. Investigators prepared the TCR beta libraries by applying iRepertoire HTBI primers and Arm-PCR of CDR3 regions. TCRdb processed the multiplex PCR reads anew with MiXCR; each CDR3 protein has one entry. The sample has about 470,000 distinct CDR3 sequences, 20% to 25% seen once. This sample's time point: persistent/refractory GD, antithyroid drugs over 5 years with positive TRAb. Researchers made the TCR library from RNA that was extracted from PBMCs. Germline CDR1 and CDR2: SGHKS and YYEKEE (reference sequence). V was pared by 2 bases and J by 6 bases, with 14 bases between. The CDR3 loop spans 15 amino acids.

Sequences were derived from peripheral blood mononuclear cells (PBMCs), sampled when the disease was refractory, from a patient treated with antithyroid drugs. This receptor was identified in a female donor with Graves disease. The gene calls are TRBV5-5 and TRBJ1-4; weak D call: TRBD1 (5 bases). The DNA of the CDR3 is TGTGCCAGCAGCTTTTTCATGCCGGGGGATGAAAAACTGTTTTTT. This gives the protein CASSFFMPGDEKLFF. Together with reference TRBV5-5 and TRBJ1-4, the CDR3 gives the full variable domain: DAGVTQSPTHLIKTRGQQVTLRCSPISGHKSVSWYQQVLGQGPQFIFQYYEKEERGRGNFPDRFSARQFPNYSSELNVNALLLGDSALYLCASSFFMPGDEKLFFGSGTQLSVL.